This record concerns one TCR beta chain sequence. The data are from a study of cytomegalovirus exposure and HLA in healthy donors. Study background: A data release that came early held roughly 90 million unique TCRs from HLA-typed donors.

The CDR3 loop spans 14 amino acids. Per germline, CDR1 LNHNV and CDR2 YYDKDF (reference sequence). The V gene lost 4 bases and the J gene lost 4 bases, with 11 bases spanning the gap. Vbeta (60) and Jbeta (13) primers were used in the PCR. Sequenced by immunoSEQ multiplex PCR; TCRdb stores in-frame clones only, minus some. Among roughly 140,000 clones, roughly 81% were seen once, and the ten largest hold roughly 2.4%. This rearrangement joins TRBV15 to TRBJ1-3; D is perhaps TRBD1 (5 bases). The TCR comes from a young woman in good health and CMV-seronegative. Sequencing was carried out using PBMCs. CDR3 sequence (DNA): TGTGCCACCAGCATCAAAGGGGCAGGAAACACCATATATTTT. Translating gives CATSIKGAGNTIYF.